These 20 T cell receptor beta chains were sequenced from one sample in a study of beta chain features in type 1 diabetes. Expressed TCRB transcripts were sequenced after all isolated RNA was converted to cDNA. Generated by immunoSEQ multiplex PCR, the TCRdb table keeps only in-frame clones and is missing some. The sample has 300,000 to 450,000 clones; roughly 12% are singletons. Sequenced input: naive CD4+ T cells from blood. The receptors were gathered from a young man in good health.

This clone was observed a handful of times. The V call is TRBV2, the J call TRBJ2-3, with TRBD2 as a possible D gene (6 bases). The CDR3 totals 14 residues. V lost 3 bases to trimming and J lost 6 bases, with 13 bases between them. Germline lookup yields CDR1 SNHLY and CDR2 FYNNEI. CDR3 sequence: CASSDPPGVDTQYF. The CDR3, as DNA: TGTGCCAGCAGTGATCCCCCGGGGGTGGATACGCAGTATTTT. The whole variable domain, remainder taken from reference TRBV2 and TRBJ2-3, is EPEVTQTPSHQVTQMGQEVILRCVPISNHLYFYWYRQILGQKVEFLVSFYNNEISEKSEIFDDQFSVERPDGSNFTLKIRSTKLEDSAMYFCASSDPPGVDTQYFGPGTRLTVL.

This clone was observed a handful of times. Distinct nucleotide sequences in the sample also encode this CDR3. The rearrangement uses TRBV2 and TRBJ1-1; 8 nucleotides line up with TRBD1. The CDR3 sequence is 13 residues long. Per the germline V gene, CDR1 is SNHLY and CDR2 is FYNNEI. Trimming cost V 6 bases and J 2 bases; bases outside gene matches: 2. The CDR3 reads CASSGQGNTEAFF. CDR3 coding DNA: TGTGCCAGCAGCGGACAGGGAAACACTGAAGCTTTCTTT. Variable domain in full (rest from reference TRBV2 and TRBJ1-1): EPEVTQTPSHQVTQMGQEVILRCVPISNHLYFYWYRQILGQKVEFLVSFYNNEISEKSEIFDDQFSVERPDGSNFTLKIRSTKLEDSAMYFCASSGQGNTEAFFGQGTRLTVV.

The chain combines TRBV11-3 with TRBJ2-5; D is undetermined. The germline V gene has CDR1 SGHNT and CDR2 YENEEA. The CDR3 is made up of 12 amino acids. Trimming cost V 0 bases and J 5 bases, with 4 bases left between them. CDR3 nucleotide sequence: TGTGCCAGCAGCTTAGATGAGGAGACCCAGTACTTC. The encoded protein is CASSLDEETQYF.

This chain links TRBV6-5 with TRBJ2-3; 8 positions agree with TRBD1. There are 14 residues in the CDR3. J was trimmed by 6 bases and V by 1 base; bases with no gene match: 3. From germline, CDR1 is MNHEY and CDR2 SVGAGI. CDR3 sequence reads: CASSYWTGSDTQYF. The DNA for the CDR3 is TGTGCCAGCAGTTACTGGACAGGGTCGGATACGCAGTATTTT.

The table lists this clone with a few counts. V is TRBV13 and J is TRBJ2-2; D might be TRBD1 (5 bases). CDR1 and CDR2 from the germline V gene are PRHDT and FYEKMQ (reference sequence). The CDR3 runs 14 residues. V shed 5 bases and J shed 5 bases, with 12 bases lying between them. CDR3 region: CASSRTYGTGELFF. For the CDR3, the DNA is TGTGCCAGCAGCCGGACATACGGAACCGGGGAGCTGTTTTTT.

The sample holds a few counts of this clone. The DNA of the CDR3 is TGTGCCATCAGTGCTACAGGGACCTACGAGCAGTACTTC. This sequence encodes CAISATGTYEQYF. The chain uses TRBV10-3 and TRBJ2-7; D possibly corresponds to TRBD1 (6 bases). The CDR3 consists of 13 residues. Germline V gene lookup returns CDR1 ENHRY and CDR2 SYGVKD. V was pared by 4 bases and J by 2 bases, with 9 bases between.

The chain employs TRBV29-1 and TRBJ1-1; 11 bases align to TRBD1. The CDR3 totals 15 residues. Trimming took 6 bases from V and 2 from J; bases not matched to a gene: 8. CDR1 and CDR2 from the germline V gene are SQVTM and ANQGSEA. The CDR3 region has the DNA TGCAGCGTCCTAGGCCGGACAGGGGGCAACACTGAAGCTTTCTTT. This translates into CSVLGRTGGNTEAFF.

This rearrangement joins TRBV7-9 to TRBJ2-1, with D perhaps matching TRBD2 (6 bases). The CDR3 has 15 residues. The V end lost 6 bases, the J end lost 7 bases, and 19 bases lay between the germline ends. Germline V CDR1 and CDR2: SEHNR, FQNEAQ (reference sequence). As DNA, the CDR3 is TGTGCCAGCAGTGCAAGCGGGTGGTTTACTAATGAGCAGTTCTTC. This sequence encodes CASSASGWFTNEQFF.

The chain carries TRBV5-1 and TRBJ2-1; no clear D. Germline CDR1 SGHRS, CDR2 YFSETQ. Trimming pared 2 bases from V and 4 bases from J, leaving 10 bases between. The CDR3 totals 14 residues. CDR3 protein: CASSFRDTYNEQFF. The CDR3 DNA reads as TGCGCCAGCAGCTTTAGAGACACATACAATGAGCAGTTCTTC.

This clone was detected only a few times. V is TRBV7-2 and J is TRBJ1-4; 8 bases are a match to TRBD1. Germline trimming cut 5 bases from V and 7 bases from J; bases unmatched to any gene: 6. The CDR3 length is 14 residues. Germline V CDR1 and CDR2: SGHTA, FQGNSA. This chain's CDR3 is CASSTGQGFEKLFF. In nucleotides, the CDR3 is TGTGCCAGCAGCACAGGACAGGGTTTTGAAAAACTGTTTTTT. Full variable domain (outside the CDR3, taken from reference TRBV7-2 and TRBJ1-4): GAGVSQSPSNKVTEKGKDVELRCDPISGHTALYWYRQSLGQGLEFLIYFQGNSAPDKSGLPSDRFSAERTGGSVSTLTIQRTQQEDSAVYLCASSTGQGFEKLFFGSGTQLSVL.

The gene calls are TRBV30 and TRBJ2-3, with TRBD1 as a possible D gene (6 bases). This CDR3 has 14 amino acids. Trimming shortened V by 7 bases and J by 1 base, and 15 bases separated the two germline ends. From germline, CDR1 is GTSNPN and CDR2 SVGIG (reference sequence). CDR3 DNA: TGTGCCTCAGAGGGGGAAACGGGCACAGATACGCAGTATTTT. It codes for CASEGETGTDTQYF.

The rearrangement joins TRBV9 to TRBJ2-5; 13 nucleotides match TRBD2. With V trimmed by 3 bases and J by 4 bases, 12 bases remained unmatched. The CDR3 consists of 18 residues. CDR1 is SGDLS, CDR2 YYNGEE, per germline. The DNA of the CDR3 is TGTGCCAGCAGCGCTGGACTAGCGGGAGTGTATAGGGGAGAGACCCAGTACTTC. Translated, it gives CASSAGLAGVYRGETQYF.

This clone was counted between two and nine times. The CDR3 here is CASSYGQVDQPQHF. CDR3 nucleotides: TGTGCCAGCAGTTACGGACAGGTAGATCAGCCCCAGCATTTT. V and J are TRBV6-5 and TRBJ1-5; 7 positions match TRBD1. The CDR3 spans 14 residues. Germline loops: CDR1 MNHEY, CDR2 SVGAGI. J gave up 5 bases and V 2 bases, and 3 bases lay outside the gene matches.

The chain joins TRBV7-2 to TRBJ2-1; TRBD2 aligns across 10 bases. CDR3 length equals 15 residues. Trimming took 5 bases from V and 4 from J; bases not matched to a gene: 5. Germline lookup yields CDR1 SGHTA and CDR2 FQGNSA. The DNA of the CDR3 is TGTGCCAGCAGCGTAGGACTAGCGGAATACAATGAGCAGTTCTTC. It translates to CASSVGLAEYNEQFF.

This clone was detected a few times. V and J are TRBV6-1 and TRBJ1-5, with D uncertain. This CDR3 region has 16 residues. The V and J ends lost 2 bases and 1 base respectively, with 12 bases between them. Germline assignment: CDR1 MNHNS and CDR2 SASEGT. The CDR3 region is CASSELAGLSNQPQHF. The CDR3 region has the DNA TGTGCCAGCAGTGAACTGGCGGGTCTAAGCAATCAGCCCCAGCATTTT.

The sample holds a few counts of this clone. The chain carries TRBV9 and TRBJ2-5, with D possibly being TRBD1 (6 bases). The CDR3 spans 13 residues. The germline V and J ends were trimmed by 0 bases and 6 bases, with 9 bases remaining between them. Per germline, CDR1 SGDLS and CDR2 YYNGEE. The CDR3 region has the DNA TGTGCCAGCAGCGTAGGAGGGGGTCAGACCCAGTACTTC. Its translation is CASSVGGGQTQYF.

This clone was detected a few times. The V and J genes are TRBV19 and TRBJ1-1; D remains ambiguous. This CDR3 is 13 amino acids long. V was pared by 3 bases and J by 0 bases, with 5 bases between. CDR1 is LNHDA and CDR2 is SQIVND in the germline V gene (reference sequence). The CDR3 nucleotides are TGTGCCAGTAGTATTGTCGTGAACACTGAAGCTTTCTTT. It specifies CASSIVVNTEAFF.

The chain employs TRBV5-4 and TRBJ1-2; 7 bases are shared with TRBD1. Germline V gives CDR1 SGHNT, CDR2 YYREEE (reference sequence). V was clipped by 4 bases and J by 6 bases; unmatched bases: 3. The CDR3 has 12 amino acids. Written as DNA, the CDR3 is TGTGCCAGCAGCCGAGGGGGCAATGGCTACACCTTC. This translates into CASSRGGNGYTF.

The CDR3 DNA reads TGTGCCAGCAGCATCATCGCGACTAGCGGGAACACCGGGGAGCTGTTTTTT. Protein product: CASSIIATSGNTGELFF. The chain employs TRBV21-1 and TRBJ2-2; TRBD2, the D gene given by the table, was not confirmed from the DNA. TRBV21-1 is termed a pseudogene. The CDR3 length is 17 residues.

In DNA, the CDR3 is TGTGCCAGCAGTCCAGGCATCAACTATGGCTACACCTTC. Protein product: CASSPGINYGYTF. V and J are TRBV28 and TRBJ1-2; D is ambiguous. CDR3 length equals 13 residues. Trimming cost V 5 bases and J 2 bases, with 9 bases left between them. Germline V lookup: CDR1 MDHEN, CDR2 SYDVKM.